This T cell receptor (beta chain) was identified in a study of T cell clones after liver transplantation. Study background: Samples came pre-transplant, pre-randomization before withdrawal, and post-randomization after withdrawal ended.

The assay was immunoSEQ multiplex PCR, and TCRdb's table has in-frame clones only and misses some. This sample has tens of thousands of clones, with more than 70% found just once. Per germline, CDR1 SGHTA and CDR2 FQGTGA. This CDR3 region has 13 residues. Trimming took off 1 base at V and 14 bases at J, with 14 bases between the two ends. Sequenced material: CD4+ T cells from blood, taken at the 22-month timepoint. The chain uses TRBV7-3 and TRBJ2-2; D is unclear. The source of this sequence is a human patient who received a liver transplant. Some of the T cells may derive from the graft donor. CDR3 sequence: CASSLRGTQTLFF. The CDR3 region has the DNA TGTGCCAGCAGCTTAAGAGGCACCCAGACCCTGTTTTTT.